Listed here is a single TCR beta chain. Its antigen specificity is not known. No base quality values were provided; no much bigger clone lies one nucleotide off. This entry belongs to a study of cytomegalovirus exposure and HLA in healthy donors (TCRdb year 2017). At the level of the whole study: In an earlier analysis of roughly 590 of the donors, 250 to 300 Gb of sequence data and 117 million unique TCR beta sequences from 150 million to 200 million T cells were reported. Roughly five DR-DQ haplotypes were handled as single units for association and clustering, since linkage in the cohort was strong. The study profiled the T cell repertoires of hundreds of subjects by immunosequencing and related them to cytomegalovirus serostatus. Typing coverage differed by locus: A, B, C, DRB1 and DQB1 were typed in roughly 620-630 donors, DQA1 in 500 to 550, DPA1 in over 600, and DPB1 in around 440. All discovery cohort repertoires had been generated using a single sequencing platform. To decide whether each TCR beta V gene segment behaved as functional or pseudogenic, an earlier analysis of approximately 590 of the donors relied on high-throughput TCR beta sequencing. In the later analysis, no new phenotypic data were used to find candidate immune exposures; instead, reliance was placed on TCR beta sequences and their occurrence across donors. A later analysis re-examined previously published TCR beta repertoires from hundreds of donors and added high-resolution HLA genotyping to investigate patterns of TCR occurrence. Approximately 300 gigabases of sequencing data and about 92 million unique TCR sequences made up an early release that covered nearly 650 HLA-typed donors. Both class I and class II loci were covered by HLA typing, at four-digit resolution. On average, around 200,000 unique TCR beta nucleotide sequences were sequenced per donor among 398 genotyped donors of the cohort, with 15% to 20% of those sequences being non-productive. A later genetic analysis took genome-wide SNP genotypes for about three fifths of the roughly 670 donors and used that subset as a discovery cohort. The study combined high-throughput TCR immunosequencing, statistical association of individual TCRs with disease status, and machine learning to predict cytomegalovirus infection status. The aim of the study was to test whether cataloging public T cell receptors could identify signatures of past pathogen exposure. Among the 398 genotyped donors, 75% to 90% belonged to the genetic ancestry cluster associated with self-reported Caucasian donors. Donor age, sex, ethnicity and CMV serostatus were collected together with the repertoire data. Besides the first cohort of 666 subjects, a separate validation cohort made up of over 95 different subjects was used. Broader findings and caveats from the paper: According to a later analysis, TCR association rates differed among HLA loci, with DRB1 alleles showing the most associated TCRs and HLA-C alleles showing the fewest. Most TCR sequences were observed very rarely across donors, whereas some public TCRs were present in many individuals. It was suggested by the authors that the approach could potentially be generalized to other disease states and immunological phenotypes. V-gene and J-gene trimming of TCR beta chains was associated with a missense DCLRE1C variant in a later genetic analysis, and the association was replicated in an independent cohort. Sequencing depth was assumed to be roughly uniform across donors in the presence/absence analyses, though that assumption may not hold. This cohort had only TCR beta chains sequenced, and the lack of alpha or paired-chain data limited which features could be detected. Because some donors lacked HLA typing at each locus, the association tests relied only on the typed subset. According to a later analysis, parvovirus B19, influenza, CMV and Epstein-Barr virus appeared linked to several top co-occurrence clusters. A further reported finding was that TCR beta sequences accurately predicted the HLA-A and HLA-B alleles for most subjects in the first cohort. Immune exposure information for the cohort was limited to CMV serostatus. The study gave a list of under 200 TCR beta chains associated with cytomegalovirus. A cluster of highly shared sequence variants was judged likely to be a technical artifact of the sequencing pipeline. In a later analysis, most CMV-associated TCR beta chains were found to appear HLA-restricted, with HLA associations seemingly driven largely by CMV exposure. A later genetic analysis reported fewer N-insertions in productive TCRs among donors in an Asian-associated ancestry cluster than the roughly 700-donor mean. In an earlier analysis of over 550 of the donors, most TCR beta V segments were observed in productive rearrangements about 90% or about 30% of the time, broadly matching IMGT annotations. When HLA alleles, especially DR and DQ, strongly co-occurred, attributing TCR associations to individual alleles was difficult. A later analysis found that HLA-associated TCR beta chains were more clonally expanded and had lower generation probabilities than equally common non-associated chains. Some IMGT-functional V segments, including TRBV6-2 and TRBV6-3, could not be distinguished by the 87-base-pair reads and were therefore excluded. Linkage disequilibrium might explain the correlated functional status among segregating V segments, but an unknown experimental factor could not be ruled out. The classifier was reported to diagnose cytomegalovirus status with high specificity and sensitivity in both the original and validation cohorts. Three of the identified cytomegalovirus-associated TCR beta chains were confirmed in vitro to be specific for cytomegalovirus antigens. Seventeen rarely observed V segments, including chromosome 9 orphons, were excluded from the earlier analysis of approximately 600 of the donors because counts were too low. In a later analysis, about 16,000 TCR beta sequences were associated with specific HLA alleles at a false discovery rate of 0.05.

Library preparation employed the immunoSEQ multiplex PCR assay. A mixture of 60 forward primers for TCR Vbeta segments and 13 reverse primers for TCR Jbeta segments was used in the multiplex PCR. A multiplex PCR assay on genomic DNA amplified the CDR3 region of rearranged TCR beta genes. The Illumina HiSeq System was used to sequence the amplified TCR beta libraries as 87-base-pair reads. On the authors' methods: A later analysis counted tens of millions of unique TCR beta chains across the 650 to 800 repertoires, and 10 million to 11 million of these chains were shared by at least two donors. To remove PCR and sequencing errors, raw reads were error-corrected and collapsed into unique sequences using a nearest-neighbor algorithm that merged closely related sequences. V, D and J gene segments were assigned by aligning CDR3 sequences to IMGT reference sequences. For a sequence to be retained, at least a six-nucleotide match to both a V gene segment and a J gene segment was required. Rearrangements were called productive when the CDR3 lacked stop codons and stayed in frame with V and J; all others were non-productive. Following IMGT convention, CDR3 was defined as the stretch from the second conserved V-encoded cysteine to the conserved J-encoded phenylalanine. In an earlier analysis of 500 to 650 of the donors, sequences lacking an unambiguous match to a single V gene segment were excluded. An earlier analysis of 587 of the donors called V segments functional above 56.7% productive rearrangements and segregating when the between-donor standard deviation exceeded 5%. A statistical classification framework was developed to diagnose cytomegalovirus status using the catalog of TCR beta chain sequences. In a later analysis, V and J genes were assigned by comparing TCR nucleotide sequences against IMGT/GENE-DB human TR gene sequences. The TCRdist pipeline was used in a later analysis to assign CDR3 sequences and most-parsimonious VDJ recombination scenarios. In a later analysis, each TCR beta chain was defined by its CDR3 amino acid sequence together with its V-gene family, and reads without a unique V-gene family were excluded. To address suspected cross-contamination and a sequencing artifact, a later analysis removed approximately 600 highly shared, low-generation-probability nucleotide sequences. In a later analysis, a clonal expansion index was calculated for each public chain from normalized within-repertoire ranks of inferred template counts. In a later analysis, generation probabilities were computed using a VDJ recombination model fitted to out-of-frame rearrangements, and the results were checked against IGoR. A later analysis scored TCR-TCR, TCR-HLA and TCR-CMV co-occurrence with hypergeometric tests, applying a repertoire-size bias correction to TCR pairs. False discovery rates were estimated in a later analysis by permuting HLA or CMV assignments 20 times. In a later analysis, co-occurring TCRs were grouped using DBSCAN, with TCRdist sequence similarity added in when clustering inside HLA-allele-positive subsets. Repertoires with fewer than 30,000 or more than 120,000 public chains were left out of co-occurrence clustering, as were a few repertoires with anomalous nucleotide sharing. In its TCRdb copy, this immuneACCESS table keeps in-frame sequences only and misses some clones. Where compared with another copy, unresolved V genes explain less than half of these, and the others have no known cause. D and trimming come from the DNA, and the V and J calls and clone size come from that table. The sample records under 85,000 clones, 65% to 85% of which are singletons. Of the sample, 22% falls within the top ten clones.

The CDR3 goes from the cysteine to the phenylalanine over 16 residues. Just the 48-base CDR3 DNA is kept, in frame starting at base 1. At the junction V is shortened by 0 bases and J by 8 bases, with 16 bases in between. Per the germline V gene (reference sequence), SEHNR is the CDR1 and FQNEAQ is the CDR2. In total, approximately 700 healthy bone marrow donors made up the cohort. At the time of sampling, all cohort members were nominally healthy, though unrecorded immune exposures were likely present. The donor was CMV seropositive and belonged to the group of 250 to 300 seropositive cohort members. Every donor gave a peripheral blood sample, and the peripheral blood mononuclear cells from that sample were used for TCR beta sequencing. Genomic DNA was extracted from the blood cell samples with the Qiagen DNeasy Blood Extraction Kit.

The specimen sequenced was PBMCs. The sequence was collected from a woman aged 40 to 49 in good health and CMV-seropositive. The chain is encoded by TRBV7-9 joined to TRBJ1-4; the D region possibly corresponds to TRBD1 (6 bases align). The nucleotide sequence is TGTGCCAGCAGCTTAGCCTCGAGTCTCAGGGGCGAAAAACTGTTTTTT. Translated, this gives CASSLASSLRGEKLFF.